A selection of T cell receptor beta chains follows, all from one sample in a study of neurological immune-mediated disorders. TCRdb reprocessed the 5' RACE reads via MiXCR and lists one record per CDR3 protein. The sample holds 48,000 or so distinct CDR3 sequences, over 9% seen once. The sequenced material came from PBMCs. The receptors shown here come from a woman aged 40 to 50 with HTLV-1-associated myelopathy (HAM/TSP). Each CDR3 is given with its conserved first and last residue. A D gene is named only where the DNA matches it firmly. Clone size is given for some rows only: seen once, a few or many times, or a class if the clone is expanded.

V,size,D,J,CDR3,DNA
TRBV5-1,many,NA,TRBJ2-1,CASSPQTGSYNEQFF,TGCGCCAGCAGTCCTCAAACAGGGTCCTACAATGAGCAGTTCTTC
TRBV7-2,many,NA,TRBJ2-3,CASSSWDPRGDTQYF,TGTGCCAGCAGCTCCTGGGACCCCCGGGGAGATACGCAGTATTTT
TRBV7-2,few,NA,TRBJ1-6,CASSPQGSSYNSPLHF,TGTGCCAGCAGCCCGCAGGGGTCTTCCTATAATTCACCCCTCCACTTT
TRBV7-2,many,TRBD1,TRBJ2-5,CASSLKTGGGETQYF,TGTGCCAGCAGCTTGAAGACAGGGGGTGGGGAGACCCAGTACTTC
TRBV6-2/TRBV6-3,many,NA,TRBJ2-7,CASHTPGLAVYEQYF,TGTGCCAGCCACACACCGGGACTCGCTGTCTACGAGCAGTACTTC
TRBV5-6,many,NA,TRBJ1-2,CASSLTGTGYTF,TGTGCCAGCAGCTTGACAGGGACCGGCTACACCTTC
TRBV4-2,few,NA,TRBJ1-1,CASSQDDFGTEAFF,TGTGCCAGCAGCCAAGATGATTTCGGGACTGAAGCTTTCTTT
TRBV7-2,NA,TRBD1,TRBJ2-1,CASSYRDRTLNEQFF,TGTGCCAGCAGCTACCGGGACAGGACCCTCAATGAGCAGTTCTTC
TRBV7-9,many,NA,TRBJ1-2,CASSLSLLYGYTF,TGTGCCAGCAGCTTATCACTCCTCTATGGCTACACCTTC
TRBV20-1,many,NA,TRBJ2-7,CSASPGPPKEDEQYF,TGCAGTGCTAGCCCGGGACCGCCGAAGGAAGACGAGCAGTACTTC
TRBV18,few,TRBD1,TRBJ1-1,CASSRGTGGATEAFF,TGTGCCAGCTCACGCGGGACAGGGGGAGCCACTGAAGCTTTCTTT
TRBV14,few,NA,TRBJ1-1,CASSQGGGRGGAMNTEAFF,TGTGCCAGCAGCCAAGGGGGGGGACGGGGTGGTGCCATGAACACTGAAGCTTTCTTT
TRBV20-1,many,TRBD1,TRBJ2-1,CSANDRGFVFF,TGCAGTGCGAATGACAGGGGGTTTGTGTTCTTC
TRBV3-1,many,NA,TRBJ2-3,CASSQVTGGTQYF,TGTGCCAGCAGCCAAGTCACCGGGGGTACGCAGTATTTT
TRBV20-1,NA,TRBD2,TRBJ2-1,CSAWVGGTSGANEQFF,TGCAGTGCTTGGGTGGGGGGAACTAGCGGGGCTAATGAGCAGTTCTTC
TRBV3-1,many,TRBD2,TRBJ2-4,CASSQETGAGANIQYF,TGTGCCAGCAGCCAAGAAACGGGAGCGGGGGCAAACATTCAGTACTTC
TRBV7-8,NA,TRBD1,TRBJ2-3,CASSLARDRITDTQYF,TGTGCCAGCAGCTTAGCGCGGGACAGGATCACAGATACGCAGTATTTT
TRBV12-3/TRBV12-4,many,TRBD2,TRBJ2-1,CASSLPGLAGANEQFF,TGTGCCAGCAGTCTTCCGGGACTAGCGGGGGCGAATGAGCAGTTCTTC
TRBV5-1,many,NA,TRBJ2-1,CASSLESHYNEQFF,TGCGCCAGCAGCTTGGAGTCGCACTACAATGAGCAGTTCTTC
TRBV25-1,many,NA,TRBJ2-3,CASSESDTQYF,TGTGCCAGCAGTGAGTCAGATACGCAGTATTTT
TRBV4-1,many,NA,TRBJ1-2,CASSQKAGHGAYGYTF,TGCGCCAGCAGCCAGAAAGCGGGACACGGGGCCTATGGCTACACCTTC
TRBV20-1,many,TRBD1,TRBJ2-7,CSARGQGAFSYEQYF,TGCAGTGCTAGAGGACAGGGGGCATTCTCCTACGAGCAGTACTTC
TRBV4-1,many,TRBD1,TRBJ1-5,CASSHYPTGNSNQPQHF,TGCGCCAGCAGCCACTATCCGACAGGGAATAGCAATCAGCCCCAGCATTTT
TRBV7-3,many,TRBD2,TRBJ2-3,CASSLFASGGAGDTQYF,TGTGCCAGCAGCTTATTCGCCAGCGGGGGGGCCGGGGATACGCAGTATTTT
TRBV15,many,TRBD1,TRBJ1-6,CATSRYGQGGDNSPLHF,TGTGCCACCAGCAGATACGGACAGGGAGGGGATAATTCACCCCTCCACTTT
TRBV4-3,many,NA,TRBJ1-2,CASSPGPRVHYGYTF,TGCGCCAGCAGCCCCGGCCCCCGGGTGCACTATGGCTACACCTTC
TRBV12-3/TRBV12-4,many,TRBD2,TRBJ2-3,CASSLFGGGAEQYF,TGTGCCAGCAGTTTATTTGGCGGGGGGGCCGAGCAGTATTTT
TRBV20-1,many,NA,TRBJ1-2,CSARVYGYTF,TGCAGTGCTAGAGTATATGGCTACACCTTC
TRBV20-1,many,TRBD2,TRBJ2-1,CSARGRRGGDNEQFF,TGCAGTGCTAGAGGTCGGCGGGGGGGCGACAATGAGCAGTTCTTC